A single sample is the source of the 8 T cell receptor beta chains below, sequenced in a study of cytomegalovirus exposure and HLA in healthy donors. The PCR employed 60 Vbeta primers together with 13 Jbeta primers. Repertoires were generated with immunoSEQ multiplex PCR, while TCRdb's copy carries only in-frame clones and drops some. This table has about 190,000 clones, roughly 80% appearing once. The sequenced material came from PBMCs. The receptors derive from a man aged 40-49 years in good health and CMV-seropositive.

J is TRBJ1-1 and V is TRBV27, with 8 bases identical to TRBD1. CDR3 size: 13 residues. Trimming took 7 bases from V and 1 from J; bases not matched to a gene: 2. CDR1 and CDR2 (germline): MNHEY, SMNVEV (reference sequence). This CDR3 reads CASKGTGNTEAFF. In DNA, the CDR3 is TGTGCCAGCAAGGGGACAGGGAACACTGAAGCTTTCTTT.

The V call is TRBV5-6, the J call TRBJ2-1; TRBD2 aligns across 11 bases. V was clipped by 3 bases and J by 5 bases; unmatched bases: 7. Germline V gene data show CDR1 as SGHDT and CDR2 as YYEEEE. This CDR3 has 16 residues. CDR3 nucleotides: TGTGCCAGCAGCTCGATAGCGGGGGGGCGGAACAATGAGCAGTTCTTC. It encodes CASSSIAGGRNNEQFF.

This clone has just one count. The chain joins TRBV28 to TRBJ2-7, with TRBD1 identical over 7 bases. The trim removed 7 bases at V and 4 bases at J, leaving 16 bases unmatched. Germline lookup yields CDR1 MDHEN and CDR2 SYDVKM. The CDR3 is 16 residues long. The CDR3 protein is CASNPRGQGRRYEQYF. Written as DNA, the CDR3 is TGTGCCAGCAATCCAAGGGGGCAGGGGCGGAGGTACGAGCAGTACTTC.

The V and J genes are TRBV11-2 and TRBJ1-2; D is perhaps TRBD1 (6 bases). Germline loops: CDR1 SGHAT, CDR2 FQNNGV. The CDR3 extends over 15 amino acids. V dropped 1 base and J dropped 2 bases, with 11 bases sitting between them. The CDR3 sequence is CASSLVAGVNYGYTF. Here the CDR3 DNA reads TGTGCCAGCAGCTTAGTAGCAGGGGTGAACTATGGCTACACCTTC.

This rearrangement joins TRBV7-3 to TRBJ1-5, with D unresolved. The CDR3 is 13 amino acids. Germline CDR1 reads SGHTA; CDR2 reads FQGTGA. V dropped 1 base and J dropped 6 bases, with 7 bases sitting between them. CDR3 sequence: CASSLMGGQPQHF. The CDR3 region has the DNA TGTGCCAGCAGCTTAATGGGAGGTCAGCCCCAGCATTTT.

As regards this clone: Germline is not matched at one junction end, which may reflect a read error. This chain connects TRBV7-9 to TRBJ2-7; 7 bases are shared with TRBD1. Germline CDR1 is SEHNR and CDR2 is FQNEAQ (reference sequence). This CDR3 region has 16 residues. In nucleotides, the CDR3 is TGTTCCAGCAGCCGCCCAACAGGGGCTTCCTCCTACGAGCAGTACTTC. Amino acids: CSSSRPTGASSYEQYF.

The rearrangement joins TRBV5-1 to TRBJ2-1, with 11 bases aligning to TRBD2. With V trimmed by 0 bases and J by 9 bases, 8 bases remained unmatched. Per germline, CDR1 SGHRS and CDR2 YFSETQ. This CDR3 comprises 16 residues. DNA of the CDR3: TGCGCCAGCAGCTTGGCTCCCACTAGCGGGGGTTTTGAGCAGTTCTTC. Translation gives CASSLAPTSGGFEQFF.

The V gene is TRBV25-1, the J gene TRBJ1-2; TRBD1 matches 7 bases. Germline V gene sequence: CDR1 MGHDK, CDR2 SYGVNS. The CDR3 spans 16 residues. With 4 bases clipped from V and 1 base from J, the junction kept 9 bases outside the gene matches. The CDR3: CASSGIGTVFNYGYTF. The CDR3 nucleotides read TGTGCCAGCAGTGGAATCGGGACAGTGTTTAACTATGGCTACACCTTC.